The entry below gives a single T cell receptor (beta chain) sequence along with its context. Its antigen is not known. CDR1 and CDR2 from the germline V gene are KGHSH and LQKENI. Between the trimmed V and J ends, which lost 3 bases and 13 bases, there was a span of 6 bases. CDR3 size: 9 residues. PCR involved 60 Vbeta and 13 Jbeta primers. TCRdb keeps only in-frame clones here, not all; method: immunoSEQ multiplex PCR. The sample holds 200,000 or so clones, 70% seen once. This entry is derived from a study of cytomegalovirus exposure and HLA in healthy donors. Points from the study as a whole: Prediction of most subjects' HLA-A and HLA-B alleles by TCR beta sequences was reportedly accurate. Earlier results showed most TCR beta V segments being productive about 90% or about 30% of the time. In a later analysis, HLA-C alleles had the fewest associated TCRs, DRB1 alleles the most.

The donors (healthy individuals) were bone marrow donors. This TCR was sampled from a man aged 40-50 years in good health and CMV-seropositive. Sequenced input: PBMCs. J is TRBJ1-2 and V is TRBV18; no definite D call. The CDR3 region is CASSPSPTF. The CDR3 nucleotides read TGTGCCAGCTCACCCTCCCCCACCTTC. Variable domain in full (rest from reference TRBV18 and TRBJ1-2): NAGVMQNPRHLVRRRGQEARLRCSPMKGHSHVYWYRQLPEEGLKFMVYLQKENIIDESGMPKERFSAEFPKEGPSILRIQQVVRGDSAAYFCASSPSPTFGSGTRLTVV.